Below, 20 T cell receptor beta chains from the same sample are listed, as sequenced in a study of vaccination effects on CD4 cells after COVID-19. Expansion with viral peptide pools was applied to antigen-specific CD4+ T cells by the ViraFEST assay prior to sequencing. Culture lasted about 11 days before CD4+ T cell isolation. In the vaccine recipients, nucleocapsid antibodies were negative and there was no prior SARS-CoV-2 infection. Their antigens remain unidentified. Sequencing was performed with immunoSEQ multiplex PCR; in TCRdb, only in-frame clones are kept and a portion is missing. The table has 25,000 to 30,000 clones, 70% to 80% seen once. The material sequenced was CD4+ T cells from PBMCs cultured with SARS-CoV-2 spike peptides, taken before COVID-19 vaccination. Receptors originate from a human donor who received a COVID-19 vaccine.

This rearrangement joins TRBV4-2 to TRBJ2-1, with 9 bases identical to TRBD2. CDR1 LGHNA and CDR2 YNFKEQ come from the germline V gene. The CDR3 is 17 amino acids. The trim removed 1 base at V and 6 bases at J, leaving 10 bases unmatched. The CDR3 sequence: CASSQVVSGGLINEQFF. The CDR3 DNA sequence: TGTGCCAGCAGCCAAGTCGTAAGCGGGGGGCTCATCAATGAGCAGTTCTTC.

The chain links TRBV18 to TRBJ1-1; D gene ambiguous. The V gene's germline CDR1 is KGHSH and CDR2 LQKENI. The CDR3 has 15 residues. The germline V and J ends were trimmed by 3 bases and 1 base, with 12 bases remaining between them. The CDR3 nucleotides read TGTGCCAGCTCACCCCGGGGAGCCAGGAACACTGAAGCTTTCTTT. Amino acids: CASSPRGARNTEAFF. Based on the CDR3 plus reference TRBV18 and TRBJ1-1, the full variable domain is NAGVMQNPRHLVRRRGQEARLRCSPMKGHSHVYWYRQLPEEGLKFMVYLQKENIIDESGMPKERFSAEFPKEGPSILRIQQVVRGDSAAYFCASSPRGARNTEAFFGQGTRLTVV.

This rearrangement joins TRBV19 to TRBJ2-2, with 8 positions matching TRBD1. The CDR3 has 17 amino acids. The V gene's germline CDR1 is LNHDA and CDR2 SQIVND (reference sequence). The junction had 13 bases not matched to a gene; V was cut back by 7 bases and J by 3 bases. CDR3 loop: CASNSNWARGHTGELFF. CDR3 nucleotide sequence: TGTGCCAGTAACTCCAATTGGGCCAGGGGGCACACCGGGGAGCTGTTTTTT.

This chain joins TRBV6-1 and TRBJ2-7; D uncertain. The CDR3 contains 14 residues. V lost 3 bases to trimming and J lost 0 bases, with 9 bases between them. Germline CDR1 is MNHNS and CDR2 is SASEGT. CDR3 residues: CASSEDASSYEQYF. The DNA for the CDR3 is TGTGCCAGCAGTGAGGATGCCAGCTCCTACGAGCAGTACTTC.

This clone was seen a few times. This chain connects TRBV7-9 to TRBJ1-5, with D maybe TRBD1 (5 bases). Trimming left V 1 base short and J 6 bases short, with 10 bases between. The length of the CDR3 is 14 residues. From germline, CDR1 is SEHNR and CDR2 FQNEAQ (reference sequence). As DNA, the CDR3 is TGTGCCAGCAGCTTAGGGGGGGACTTTCAGCCCCAGCATTTT. Its protein product is CASSLGGDFQPQHF.

The rearrangement links TRBV5-5 to TRBJ1-6; D is unresolved. Trimming left V 5 bases short and J 3 bases short, with 3 bases between. Germline CDR1 SGHKS, CDR2 YYEKEE (reference sequence). This CDR3 contains 12 residues. CDR3 in amino acids: CASRLYNSPLHF. The CDR3 DNA reads TGTGCCAGCAGGCTCTATAATTCACCCCTCCACTTT.

Only one count was recorded for this clone. The genes are TRBV6-5 and TRBJ1-1, with a tentative D call TRBD1 (5 bases). V was cut by 8 bases and J by 4 bases, with 20 bases left in between. The CDR3 is 15 amino acids. From germline, CDR1 is MNHEY and CDR2 SVGAGI. The CDR3 here is CASGRDGRGPTEAFF. The CDR3 coding sequence is TGTGCCAGCGGGAGAGATGGGAGGGGTCCCACTGAAGCTTTCTTT.

The rearrangement links TRBV28 to TRBJ2-7; TRBD1 agrees at 9 bases. Germline CDR1 reads MDHEN; CDR2 reads SYDVKM. J lost 2 bases, V lost 6 bases, and 8 bases had no gene match. The CDR3 covers 15 residues. The CDR3: CASSQGTGSTYEQYF. The CDR3 DNA sequence: TGTGCCAGCAGCCAGGGGACAGGGTCCACCTACGAGCAGTACTTC.

This clone was detected only a few times. The chain recombines TRBV19 with TRBJ2-1; a possible D gene is TRBD2 (7 bases). The CDR3 has 16 residues. Germline CDR1 and CDR2: LNHDA and SQIVND (reference sequence). V lost 5 bases, J lost 7 bases, and 21 bases lay in between. Here the CDR3 reads CASSDKSRRGGNEQFF. The CDR3 region has the DNA TGTGCCAGTAGTGACAAATCGCGGAGGGGGGGAAATGAGCAGTTCTTC.

The V and J genes are TRBV7-8 and TRBJ2-4; 10 bases agree with TRBD1. From germline, CDR1 is SGHVS and CDR2 FQNEAQ. The CDR3 contains 14 residues. The V segment lost 5 bases and the J segment 6 bases; nucleotides outside the gene matches: 4. The CDR3 nucleotides are TGTGCCAGCAGCGCCGACAGGGGGCCAAACATTCAGTACTTC. This encodes CASSADRGPNIQYF.

This chain connects TRBV3-1 (or the pseudogene TRBV3-2) to TRBJ2-5, with 8 positions matching TRBD2. Germline V lookup: CDR1 LGHDT, CDR2 YNNKEL (reference sequence). Losses at the gene ends were 2 bases for V and 7 bases for J; bases not matched to a gene: 9. The length of the CDR3 is 15 residues. The CDR3 loop reads CASSQNAGGRGTQYF. The CDR3 DNA is TGTGCCAGCAGCCAAAACGCGGGGGGCCGGGGGACCCAGTACTTC.

V is TRBV5-4 and J is TRBJ1-4, with D possibly TRBD1 on 6 matching bases. There are 17 residues in the CDR3. V was cut by 4 bases and J by 0 bases, with 16 bases left in between. Germline CDR1 and CDR2: SGHNT and YYREEE (reference sequence). CDR3 protein: CASSRRGGGATNEKLFF. The CDR3 coding sequence is TGTGCCAGCAGCCGAAGGGGGGGTGGGGCAACTAATGAAAAACTGTTTTTT.

CDR3 DNA sequence: TGTGCCAGCAGCTCACAGGGATACGAGCAGTACTTC. Translation: CASSSQGYEQYF. The chain has TRBV7-9 and TRBJ2-7; D is possibly TRBD1 (6 bases). The CDR3 has 12 amino acids. CDR1 and CDR2 (germline): SEHNR, FQNEAQ (reference sequence). V lost 4 bases to trimming and J lost 4 bases, with 8 bases between them.

This chain links TRBV7-9 with TRBJ1-2; no definite D call. The CDR3 runs to 13 residues. Looked up from germline, CDR1 is SEHNR and CDR2 is FQNEAQ (reference sequence). Trimming stripped 3 bases from V and 6 bases from J, with 11 bases between. DNA for the CDR3: TGTGCCAGCAGCTTGAACGGGGTGGATGGCTACACCTTC. Translated: CASSLNGVDGYTF.

The rearrangement links TRBV11-1 to TRBJ2-7, with TRBD2 matching over 12 bases. Losses at the gene ends were 5 bases for V and 7 bases for J; bases not matched to a gene: 12. The CDR3 is 16 amino acids. Germline V lookup: CDR1 SGHAT, CDR2 FQDESV (reference sequence). CDR3 sequence reads: CASSTLAGGPADEQYF. The CDR3 coding sequence is TGTGCCAGCAGCACCCTAGCGGGGGGGCCGGCGGATGAGCAGTACTTC. Together with reference TRBV11-1 and TRBJ2-7, the CDR3 gives the full variable domain: EAEVAQSPRYKITEKSQAVAFWCDPISGHATLYWYRQILGQGPELLVQFQDESVVDDSQLPKDRFSAERLKGVDSTLKIQPAELGDSAMYLCASSTLAGGPADEQYFGPGTRLTVT.

The chain links TRBV5-4 to TRBJ1-1, with 8 bases aligning to TRBD1. The CDR3 is 13 residues long. The germline V gene encodes CDR1 SGHNT and CDR2 YYREEE (reference sequence). With 6 bases clipped from V and 1 base from J, the junction kept 2 bases outside the gene matches. CDR3 DNA sequence: TGTGCCAGCACCGGACAGGGGAACACTGAAGCTTTCTTT. It is translated as CASTGQGNTEAFF. Based on the CDR3 plus reference TRBV5-4 and TRBJ1-1, the full variable domain is ETGVTQSPTHLIKTRGQQVTLRCSSQSGHNTVSWYQQALGQGPQFIFQYYREEENGRGNFPPRFSGLQFPNYSSELNVNALELDDSALYLCASTGQGNTEAFFGQGTRLTVV.

This rearrangement joins TRBV6-5 to TRBJ2-7; a possible D gene is TRBD2 (6 bases). Between the trimmed V and J ends, which lost 6 bases and 3 bases, there was a span of 18 bases. Germline-derived CDR1 and CDR2 are MNHEY and SVGAGI. The CDR3 runs to 15 residues. The CDR3 spells CASRVPVGGFYEQYF. The CDR3 DNA is TGTGCCAGCAGGGTACCGGTGGGAGGCTTCTACGAGCAGTACTTC.

This chain connects TRBV2 to TRBJ1-1; the D gene is possibly TRBD1 (6 bases). V lost 3 bases, J lost 7 bases, and 9 bases lay in between. This CDR3 has 12 residues. Germline CDR1 reads SNHLY; CDR2 reads FYNNEI. CDR3 protein: CASSDQGFEAFF. For the CDR3, the DNA is TGTGCCAGCAGTGACCAGGGGTTTGAAGCTTTCTTT.

CDR3 amino acids: CASSISPWRGQGRHEQYF. The CDR3 DNA reads TGTGCCAGTAGTATATCCCCGTGGAGGGGACAGGGGAGGCACGAGCAGTACTTC. V usage is TRBV19 and J usage is TRBJ2-7; TRBD1 matches at 10 bases. V shed 2 bases and J 5 bases; nucleotides not matched to a gene: 15. Germline loops: CDR1 LNHDA, CDR2 SQIVND (reference sequence). The CDR3 is 18 amino acids.

The chain joins TRBV10-3 to TRBJ2-1; TRBD2 matches 10 bases. The CDR3 is 16 amino acids. Germline trimming cut 6 bases from V and 0 bases from J; bases unmatched to any gene: 5. Germline V CDR1 and CDR2: ENHRY, SYGVKD. The CDR3 is CAIRGAGGSSYNEQFF. The CDR3 DNA is TGTGCCATCAGAGGAGCGGGAGGGAGCTCCTACAATGAGCAGTTCTTC.